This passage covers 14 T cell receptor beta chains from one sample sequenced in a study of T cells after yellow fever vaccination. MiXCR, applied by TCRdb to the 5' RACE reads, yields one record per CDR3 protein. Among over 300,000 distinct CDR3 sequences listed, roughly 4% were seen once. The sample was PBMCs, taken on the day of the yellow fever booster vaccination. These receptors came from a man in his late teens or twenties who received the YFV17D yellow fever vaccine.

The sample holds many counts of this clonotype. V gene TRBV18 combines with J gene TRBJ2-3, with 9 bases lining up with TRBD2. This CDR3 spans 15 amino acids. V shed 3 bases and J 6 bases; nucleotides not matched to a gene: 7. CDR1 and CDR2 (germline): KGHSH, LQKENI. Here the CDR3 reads CASSPPSGARDTQYF. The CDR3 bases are TGTGCCAGCTCACCTCCTAGCGGGGCCCGGGATACGCAGTATTTT. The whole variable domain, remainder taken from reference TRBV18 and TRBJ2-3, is NAGVMQNPRHLVRRRGQEARLRCSPMKGHSHVYWYRQLPEEGLKFMVYLQKENIIDESGMPKERFSAEFPKEGPSILRIQQVVRGDSAAYFCASSPPSGARDTQYFGPGTRLTVL.

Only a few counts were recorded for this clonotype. CDR3 amino acids: CASSLVGTGLPLHF. As DNA, the CDR3 is TGTGCCAGCAGCCTGGTTGGGACAGGACTACCCCTCCACTTT. V gene TRBV7-2 combines with J gene TRBJ1-6, with 8 bases lining up with TRBD1. The CDR3 has 14 residues. V was clipped by 5 bases and J by 12 bases; unmatched bases: 9. Germline assignment: CDR1 SGHTA and CDR2 FQGNSA.

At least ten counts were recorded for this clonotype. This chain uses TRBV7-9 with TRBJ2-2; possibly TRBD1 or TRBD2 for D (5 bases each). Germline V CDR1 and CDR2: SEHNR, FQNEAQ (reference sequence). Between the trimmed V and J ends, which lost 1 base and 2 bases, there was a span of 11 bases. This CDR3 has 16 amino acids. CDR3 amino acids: CASSLVGTVNTGELFF. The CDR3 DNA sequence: TGTGCCAGCAGCTTAGTCGGGACGGTAAACACCGGGGAGCTGTTTTTT.

Here the CDR3 reads CAIIKGQGNNEQFF. DNA for the CDR3: TGTGCCATCATAAAGGGACAGGGCAACAATGAGCAGTTCTTC. The chain combines TRBV10-3 with TRBJ2-1, with 9 positions matching TRBD1. CDR1 is ENHRY and CDR2 is SYGVKD in the germline V gene. The CDR3 is 14 amino acids. Trimming removed 7 bases from V and 5 bases from J; junction bases left unmatched: 6.

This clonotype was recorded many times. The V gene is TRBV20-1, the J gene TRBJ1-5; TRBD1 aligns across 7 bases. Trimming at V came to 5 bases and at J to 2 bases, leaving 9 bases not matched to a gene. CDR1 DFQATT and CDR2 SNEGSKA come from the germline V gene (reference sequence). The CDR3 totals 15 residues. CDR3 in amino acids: CSASPNRGGNQPQHF. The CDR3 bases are TGCAGTGCTTCGCCTAACAGGGGCGGCAATCAGCCCCAGCATTTT.

CDR3 sequence: CASSLAEKAEAFF. The CDR3 nucleotides read TGTGCCAGCAGCTTAGCTGAGAAAGCTGAAGCTTTCTTT. The chain is built from TRBV7-2 and TRBJ1-1; D gene uncertain. The length of the CDR3 is 13 residues. Deletions cut 0 bases from V and 6 bases from J, with 8 bases between. Germline CDR1 reads SGHTA; CDR2 reads FQGNSA.

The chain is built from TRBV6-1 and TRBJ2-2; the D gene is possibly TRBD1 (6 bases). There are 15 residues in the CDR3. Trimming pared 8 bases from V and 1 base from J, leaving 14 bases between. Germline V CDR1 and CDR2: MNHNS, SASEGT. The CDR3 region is CASERLGGNTGELFF. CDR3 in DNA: TGTGCCAGCGAGAGGCTAGGGGGGAACACCGGGGAGCTGTTTTTT.

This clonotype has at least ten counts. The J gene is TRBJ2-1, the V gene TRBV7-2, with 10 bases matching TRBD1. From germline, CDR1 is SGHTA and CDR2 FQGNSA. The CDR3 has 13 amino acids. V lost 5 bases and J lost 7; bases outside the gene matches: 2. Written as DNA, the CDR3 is TGTGCCAGCAGCACGGACAGGGGGAATGAGCAGTTCTTC. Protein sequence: CASSTDRGNEQFF.

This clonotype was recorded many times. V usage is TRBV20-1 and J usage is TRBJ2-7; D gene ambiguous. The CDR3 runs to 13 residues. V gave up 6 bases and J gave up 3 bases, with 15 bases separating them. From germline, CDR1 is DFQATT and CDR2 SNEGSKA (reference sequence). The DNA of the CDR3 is TGCAGTGCCCCCGACGGGCTGCACTACGAGCAGTACTTC. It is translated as CSAPDGLHYEQYF.

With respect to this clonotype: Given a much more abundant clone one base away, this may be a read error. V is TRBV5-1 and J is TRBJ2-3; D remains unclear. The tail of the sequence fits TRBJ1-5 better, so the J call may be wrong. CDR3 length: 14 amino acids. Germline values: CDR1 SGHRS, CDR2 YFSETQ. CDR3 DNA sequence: TGCGCCAGCAGCTTGGTCGCTAGCACAGATACGCAGCATTTT. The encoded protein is CASSLVASTDTQHF.

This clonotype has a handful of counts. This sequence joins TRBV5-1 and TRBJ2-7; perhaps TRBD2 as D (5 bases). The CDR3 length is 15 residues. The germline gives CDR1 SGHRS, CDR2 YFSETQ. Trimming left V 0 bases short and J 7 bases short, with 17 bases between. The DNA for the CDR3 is TGCGCCAGCAGCTTGGCTGCGGACGGGGTTGGGGAGCAGTACGTC. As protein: CASSLAADGVGEQYV.

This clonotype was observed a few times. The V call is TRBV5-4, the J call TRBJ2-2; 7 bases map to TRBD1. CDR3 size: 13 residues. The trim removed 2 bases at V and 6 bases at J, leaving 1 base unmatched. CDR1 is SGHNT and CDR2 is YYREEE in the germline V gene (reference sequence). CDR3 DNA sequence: TGTGCCAGCAGCTTCACAGGGGCCGGGGAGCTGTTTTTT. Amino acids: CASSFTGAGELFF. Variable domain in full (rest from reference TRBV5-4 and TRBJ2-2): ETGVTQSPTHLIKTRGQQVTLRCSSQSGHNTVSWYQQALGQGPQFIFQYYREEENGRGNFPPRFSGLQFPNYSSELNVNALELDDSALYLCASSFTGAGELFFGEGSRLTVL.

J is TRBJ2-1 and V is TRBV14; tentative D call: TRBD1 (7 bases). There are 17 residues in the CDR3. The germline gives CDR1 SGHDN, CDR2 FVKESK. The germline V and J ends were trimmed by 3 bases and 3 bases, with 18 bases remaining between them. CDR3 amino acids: CASSHPDRDSFYNEQFF. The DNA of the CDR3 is TGTGCCAGCAGCCACCCCGACAGGGACTCCTTCTACAATGAGCAGTTCTTC.

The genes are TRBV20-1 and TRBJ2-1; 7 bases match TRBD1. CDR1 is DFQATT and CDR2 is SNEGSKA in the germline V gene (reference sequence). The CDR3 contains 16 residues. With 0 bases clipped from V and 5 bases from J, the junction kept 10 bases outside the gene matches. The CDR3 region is CSARDLTGVRDNEQFF. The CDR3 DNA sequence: TGCAGTGCTAGAGACCTAACAGGGGTCAGGGACAATGAGCAGTTCTTC.